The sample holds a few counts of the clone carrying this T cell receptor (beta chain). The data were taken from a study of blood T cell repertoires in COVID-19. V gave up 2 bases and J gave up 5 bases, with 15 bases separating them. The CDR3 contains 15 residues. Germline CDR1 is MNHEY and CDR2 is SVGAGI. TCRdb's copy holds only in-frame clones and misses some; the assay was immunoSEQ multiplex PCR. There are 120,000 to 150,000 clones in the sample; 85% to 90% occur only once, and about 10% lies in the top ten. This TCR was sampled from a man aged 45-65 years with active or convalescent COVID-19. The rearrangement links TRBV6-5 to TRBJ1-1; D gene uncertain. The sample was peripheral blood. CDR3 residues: CASSYPGKRKTEAFF. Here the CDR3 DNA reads TGTGCCAGCAGTTACCCGGGAAAAAGGAAGACTGAAGCTTTCTTT.